This is a list of T cell receptor beta chains from one sample in a study of T cell repertoires in cytomegalovirus infection. TCRdb fed the reads into MiXCR, producing one record per CDR3 protein. The sample lists around 900,000 distinct CDR3 sequences, 25% to 40% occurring once. Their antigens are not known. The source material was cultured CD8+ T cells from PBMCs, sampled from culture after CMV antigen stimulation. All receptors come from a human donor in good health (CMV status not recorded). Some clones in this sample may be carry-over from other donors' samples. Each CDR3 is given with its conserved first and last residue. A D gene is named only where the DNA matches it firmly. Only part of the rows carry a size: once, few, many, or a class if the clone is expanded.

J: TRBJ2-3; D: TRBD1; V: TRBV18; size: few; DNA: TGTGCCAGCTCACCCGCCGGGACAGGGGAGCCAGATACGCAGTATTTT; CDR3: CASSPAGTGEPDTQYF
J: TRBJ2-3; D: TRBD1; V: TRBV24-1; size: .; DNA: TGTGCCACCAGTGAGTTGGGGACAGCTAGCACAGATACGCAGTATTTT; CDR3: CATSELGTASTDTQYF
J: TRBJ2-5; D: .; V: TRBV7-9; size: many; DNA: TGTGCCAGCAGTACATTCCGGGACGAAGAGACCCAGTACTTC; CDR3: CASSTFRDEETQYF
J: TRBJ1-2; D: .; V: TRBV6-2/TRBV6-3; size: .; DNA: TGTGCCAGCAGTTACTCGAACCACGGAACTTCCTATGGCTACACCTTC; CDR3: CASSYSNHGTSYGYTF
J: TRBJ1-1; D: .; V: TRBV4-1; size: .; DNA: TGCGCCAGCAGCCAAAAGGAGGGACCAATGAACACTGAAGCTTTCTTT; CDR3: CASSQKEGPMNTEAFF
J: TRBJ2-1; D: TRBD2; V: TRBV7-3; size: .; DNA: TGTGCCAGCAGCAGACTAGCGGGGGGGCCTGTAGAGCAGTTCTTC; CDR3: CASSRLAGGPVEQFF
J: TRBJ2-7; D: TRBD1; V: TRBV6-6; size: .; DNA: TGTGCCAGCACTCGGGACAGGGGGGCCTACGAGCAGTACTTC; CDR3: CASTRDRGAYEQYF
J: TRBJ2-5; D: .; V: TRBV6-1; size: few; DNA: TGTGCCAGCAGTGAACCAGGGTCAATAGAGACCCAGTACTTC; CDR3: CASSEPGSIETQYF
J: TRBJ2-1; D: TRBD2; V: TRBV20-1; size: few; DNA: TGCAGTGCCCTCTCCCCCGAAACGGGGGGGCCTAATGAGCAGTTCTTC; CDR3: CSALSPETGGPNEQFF
J: TRBJ2-2; D: TRBD1; V: TRBV11-1; size: .; DNA: TGTGCCAGCAGCTTAGATGCCGGAGACAGGGAGAACACCGGGGAGCTGTTTTTT; CDR3: CASSLDAGDRENTGELFF
J: TRBJ1-5; D: .; V: TRBV2; size: .; DNA: TGTGCCAGCAGTGAACCATACAGGGGCAATCAGCCCCAGCATTTT; CDR3: CASSEPYRGNQPQHF
J: TRBJ1-1; D: .; V: TRBV20-1; size: .; DNA: TGCAGTGCTAGAGATCTGGGGTGGAACACTGAAGCTTTCTTT; CDR3: CSARDLGWNTEAFF
J: TRBJ2-5; D: TRBD1; V: TRBV19; size: .; DNA: TGTGCCAGTAGTATTCGGGCAGGGGGCTTACAGACCCAGTACTTC; CDR3: CASSIRAGGLQTQYF
J: TRBJ2-1; D: .; V: TRBV5-5; size: .; DNA: TGTGCCAGCAGCCCTCTGTTGGACAGCGTCTACAATGAGCAGTTCTTC; CDR3: CASSPLLDSVYNEQFF
J: TRBJ1-4; D: .; V: TRBV15; size: few; DNA: TGTGCCACCGCCGACCGGGGTGAAAAACTGTTTTTT; CDR3: CATADRGEKLFF
J: TRBJ2-7; D: TRBD2; V: TRBV4-2; size: few; DNA: TGTGCCAGCAGCCAAGAACAGCGGGGGGGCTCCGAGCAGTACTTC; CDR3: CASSQEQRGGSEQYF
J: TRBJ1-6; D: .; V: TRBV15; size: .; DNA: TGTGCCACCAGCAAGGGGAGGGGGACATCACCCCTCCACTTT; CDR3: CATSKGRGTSPLHF
J: TRBJ1-5; D: .; V: TRBV6-6; size: .; DNA: TGTGCCAGCAGTTACCCTTCCTACTCGGCAGGGAATCAGCCCCAGCATTTT; CDR3: CASSYPSYSAGNQPQHF
J: TRBJ2-7; D: TRBD1; V: TRBV12-3/TRBV12-4; size: .; DNA: TGTGCCAGCGGTCGTGACAGGGGGTACGAGCAGTACTTC; CDR3: CASGRDRGYEQYF
J: TRBJ2-3; D: TRBD2; V: TRBV13; size: few; DNA: TGTGCCAGCAGCCCCGATGGCGGGGGAGAGAATAGGGATACGCAGTATTTT; CDR3: CASSPDGGGENRDTQYF
J: TRBJ1-1; D: .; V: TRBV4-1; size: few; DNA: TGCGCCAGCAGCCAAGTAGGGCTCGGTGTGGGGAACACTGAAGCTTTCTTT; CDR3: CASSQVGLGVGNTEAFF
J: TRBJ2-4; D: .; V: TRBV6-5; size: .; DNA: TGTGCCAGCAGCCATCAGGGGGACTCTGCCAAAAACATTCAGTACTTC; CDR3: CASSHQGDSAKNIQYF
J: TRBJ1-2; D: .; V: TRBV10-3; size: few; DNA: TGTGCCATCCTAGGCGGGACCCTCCTGACACCTGGCTACACCTTC; CDR3: CAILGGTLLTPGYTF
J: TRBJ2-2; D: .; V: TRBV6-1; size: few; DNA: TGTGCCAGCAGTTACGAGGGCGGGAACACCGGGGAGCTGTTTTTT; CDR3: CASSYEGGNTGELFF